The rows below give T cell receptor beta chains drawn from one sample of a study of T cells after yellow fever vaccination. Via MiXCR, TCRdb re-called the 5' RACE reads, giving one row per CDR3 protein. The table shows 160,000 or so distinct CDR3 sequences, with 5.5% to 7.5% occurring only once. The sample in question was CD4+ T cells sorted from PBMCs, obtained around 5 days after the first yellow fever vaccination. Receptor source: a man younger than 35 who received the YFV17D yellow fever vaccine. Both conserved end residues are part of each CDR3. The D gene is left open where the match is weak. Only some rows state a clone size, as once, few, many or a class for expanded clones.

J	V	D	size	CDR3	DNA
TRBJ2-3	TRBV7-2	-	-	CASSSSGVNTQYF	TGTGCCAGCAGCTCCTCGGGGGTCAATACGCAGTATTTT
TRBJ1-5	TRBV7-2	-	-	CASSVRGVEQPQHF	TGTGCCAGCAGCGTCAGGGGAGTCGAGCAGCCCCAGCATTTT
TRBJ1-4	TRBV5-1	TRBD1	few	CASSLGDRGGDEKLFF	TGCGCCAGCAGCTTGGGGGACAGGGGAGGAGACGAAAAACTGTTTTTT
TRBJ2-2	TRBV12-3/TRBV12-4	-	-	CASKSGQNTGELFF	TGTGCCAGCAAGTCCGGTCAAAACACCGGGGAGCTGTTTTTT
TRBJ1-6	TRBV12-3/TRBV12-4	-	many	CASSPRTARDSPLHF	TGTGCCAGCAGTCCCCGGACAGCTAGGGATTCACCCCTCCACTTT
TRBJ2-1	TRBV5-6	-	many	CASSLVSAQRGQFF	TGTGCCAGCAGCTTGGTTTCGGCCCAACGGGGGCAGTTCTTC
TRBJ2-3	TRBV7-2	TRBD2	many	CASSFRGGPDTQYF	TGTGCCAGCAGCTTCCGGGGGGGCCCAGATACGCAGTATTTT
TRBJ2-1	TRBV7-2	-	-	CASSMAPGTEQFF	TGTGCCAGCAGCATGGCCCCAGGGACTGAGCAGTTCTTC
TRBJ1-1	TRBV6-5	TRBD1	few	CASRGTGGSSEAFF	TGTGCCAGCAGAGGGACAGGCGGTTCGTCTGAAGCTTTCTTT
TRBJ2-2	TRBV10-3	TRBD1	many	CAISAQGVNTGELFF	TGTGCCATCAGTGCACAGGGGGTGAACACCGGGGAGCTGTTTTTT
TRBJ1-1	TRBV4-2	-	many	CASSQAVGLEAFF	TGTGCCAGCAGCCAAGCTGTGGGACTCGAAGCTTTCTTT
TRBJ1-2	TRBV29-1	TRBD1	many	CSVSPHLRTGEGYTF	TGCAGCGTCTCCCCACACCTCAGGACAGGGGAAGGCTACACCTTC
TRBJ1-2	TRBV4-3	TRBD1	-	CASSQESTLQGGYGYTF	TGCGCCAGCAGCCAAGAAAGTACCCTCCAGGGGGGCTATGGCTACACCTTC
TRBJ2-3	TRBV4-1	TRBD2	many	CASSQVYSGGALGTDTQYF	TGCGCCAGCAGCCAAGTCTATAGCGGGGGGGCCCTAGGCACAGATACGCAGTATTTT
TRBJ1-4	TRBV12-5	-	many	CASGLVRAGGENEKLFF	TGTGCTAGTGGTTTGGTTCGAGCGGGCGGGGAGAATGAAAAACTGTTTTTT
TRBJ1-4	TRBV4-1	-	-	CASSQLGLLRGQRPTNEKLFF	TGCGCCAGCAGCCAATTAGGTTTGCTTCGAGGACAGAGACCAACTAATGAAAAACTGTTTTTT
TRBJ2-2	TRBV2	-	-	CASSGGQGGDTGELFF	TGTGCCAGCAGTGGCGGGCAGGGAGGTGACACCGGGGAGCTGTTTTTT
TRBJ1-2	TRBV27	-	few	CASSGRGSYGYTF	TGTGCCAGCAGCGGCAGGGGTAGCTATGGCTACACCTTC
TRBJ1-5	TRBV3-1	-	many	CASSQTGLSQPQHF	TGTGCCAGCAGCCAAACAGGGTTAAGTCAGCCCCAGCATTTT
TRBJ2-3	TRBV5-1	TRBD1	many	CASSLEGTGEADTQYF	TGCGCCAGCAGCTTGGAAGGGACAGGGGAGGCAGATACGCAGTATTTT
TRBJ2-3	TRBV27	-	few	CASRIFSTDTQYF	TGTGCCAGCAGGATATTTAGCACAGATACGCAGTATTTT
TRBJ2-5	TRBV7-2	TRBD2	few	CASSSRLAGGETQYF	TGTGCCAGCAGCTCCAGACTAGCGGGGGGAGAGACCCAGTACTTC
TRBJ1-2	TRBV6-5	-	-	CASSTPKGGYGYTF	TGTGCCAGCAGTACTCCGAAAGGCGGCTATGGCTACACCTTC